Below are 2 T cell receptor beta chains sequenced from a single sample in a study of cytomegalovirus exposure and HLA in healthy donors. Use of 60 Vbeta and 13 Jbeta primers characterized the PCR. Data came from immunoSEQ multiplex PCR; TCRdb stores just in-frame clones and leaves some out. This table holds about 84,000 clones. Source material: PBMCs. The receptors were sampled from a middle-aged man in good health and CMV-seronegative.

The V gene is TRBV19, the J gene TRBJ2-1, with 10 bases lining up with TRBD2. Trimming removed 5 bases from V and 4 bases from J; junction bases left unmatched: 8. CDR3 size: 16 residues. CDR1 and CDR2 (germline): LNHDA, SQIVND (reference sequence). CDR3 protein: CASSVIAGGNYNEQFF. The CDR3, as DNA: TGTGCCAGTAGTGTGATAGCGGGGGGTAATTACAATGAGCAGTTCTTC.

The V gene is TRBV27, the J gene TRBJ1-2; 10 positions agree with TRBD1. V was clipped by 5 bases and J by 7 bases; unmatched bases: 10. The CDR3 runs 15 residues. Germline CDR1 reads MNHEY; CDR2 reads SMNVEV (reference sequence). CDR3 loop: CASSPRTGGGTGYTF. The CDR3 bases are TGTGCCAGCAGTCCCCGGACAGGGGGTGGAACTGGCTACACCTTC.